This TCR beta chain was recorded in a study of cytomegalovirus exposure and HLA in healthy donors. Broader study findings: CMV serostatus was the only recorded immune exposure for donors. Rare sequences made up most TCRs, while some public TCRs were found in many donors. Evidence from a later analysis indicated that most CMV-associated TCR beta chains looked HLA-restricted. Researchers reported in a later analysis that common viral pathogens appeared linked to several top clusters.

This CDR3 has 17 amino acids. Looked up from germline, CDR1 is SGDLS and CDR2 is YYNGEE. J gave up 2 bases and V 2 bases, and 6 bases lay outside the gene matches. With respect to this clone: Its antigen is not known.

A multiplex PCR was run with 60 Vbeta primers and 13 Jbeta primers. Only in-frame clones appear in the TCRdb table, and some are missing; sequencing was by immunoSEQ multiplex PCR. The sample has roughly 100,000 clones; the top ten hold about 3%. Sample: PBMCs. This clonotype was sampled from a man aged 35-49 years in good health and CMV-seronegative. The chain links TRBV9 to TRBJ2-1, with 11 bases aligning to TRBD2. The CDR3 region has the DNA TGTGCCAGCAGCGTGTCTAGCGGGAGGCCCACCTACAATGAGCAGTTCTTC. This encodes CASSVSSGRPTYNEQFF.